This paragraph covers one TCR beta chain sequence. The data were taken from a study of CD8 T cells in Susac syndrome. Random hexamers were used to reverse transcribe roughly 0.45 to 1 ug of RNA. TCRdb re-derived calls from the immunoSEQ multiplex PCR reads in MiXCR, one entry per CDR3 protein. Of about 200,000 distinct CDR3 sequences listed, roughly 95% are singletons. CDR3 length: 10 residues. The germline V gene encodes CDR1 SGDLS and CDR2 YYNGEE. V lost 3 bases and J 9 bases, leaving 7 bases between the germline ends. The receptor's source is a human donor with multiple sclerosis. Material: CD4+ T cells from PBMCs. The chain combines TRBV9 with TRBJ2-7, with D hard to call. Here the CDR3 reads CASSDNGQYF. The CDR3 nucleotides are TGTGCCAGCAGCGATAATGGGCAGTACTTC.